This is a list of T cell receptor beta chains from one sample in a study of cytomegalovirus exposure and HLA in healthy donors. Profiling relied on immunoSEQ multiplex PCR, and the TCRdb table lists in-frame clones only, not all of them. The sample includes around 53,000 clones, about 80% of them seen just once. Specimen: PBMCs. Receptors were obtained from a man in his fifties in good health and CMV-seronegative. CDR3s include the opening cysteine and the closing phenylalanine or tryptophan. D genes are given only for firm matches. Some rows mark clone size as missing; the rest say once, few, many or name a class of expanded clone.

size: -; V: TRBV7-2; length: 18; J: TRBJ1-1; D: -; DNA: TGTGCCAGCAGCCCTAGCGGAGTGGGGATAGTCATGAACACTGAAGCTTTCTTT; CDR3: CASSPSGVGIVMNTEAFF
size: -; V: TRBV27; length: 14; J: TRBJ2-7; D: -; DNA: TGTGCCAGCAGTTTAAGCAGGGGGGCCTACGAGCAGTACTTC; CDR3: CASSLSRGAYEQYF
size: -; V: TRBV7-2; length: 16; J: TRBJ1-6; D: -; DNA: TGTGCCAGCCGGGGTCAGGCCGACTCCTATAATTCACCCCTCCACTTT; CDR3: CASRGQADSYNSPLHF
size: -; V: TRBV28; length: 12; J: TRBJ1-1; D: TRBD1; DNA: TGTGCCAGCAGTCCGACAGGGTTCGAAGCTTTCTTT; CDR3: CASSPTGFEAFF
size: few; V: TRBV30; length: 13; J: TRBJ1-2; D: TRBD1; DNA: TGTGCCTGGAGTCGACAGGGGGACTATGGCTACACCTTC; CDR3: CAWSRQGDYGYTF
size: -; V: TRBV4-2; length: 16; J: TRBJ2-3; D: TRBD2; DNA: TGTGCCAGCAGCCAAGAAAATAGCGGGGGGGCAGATACGCAGTATTTT; CDR3: CASSQENSGGADTQYF
size: -; V: TRBV6-6; length: 15; J: TRBJ2-7; D: -; DNA: TGTGCCTCCAGGGGTCTAGCGGACAGCTCCTACGAGCAGTACTTC; CDR3: CASRGLADSSYEQYF
size: -; V: TRBV5-1; length: 13; J: TRBJ1-1; D: -; DNA: TGCGCCAGCAGCCCTCAGGGATACACTGAAGCTTTCTTT; CDR3: CASSPQGYTEAFF
size: once; V: TRBV30; length: 14; J: TRBJ2-2; D: TRBD2; DNA: TGTGCCTCACCTTCCGGGGGGGTCACCGGGGAGCTGTTTTTT; CDR3: CASPSGGVTGELFF
size: -; V: TRBV7-2; length: 12; J: TRBJ2-7; D: -; DNA: TGTGCCAGCAGCGCGCAGGGTGGCGAGCAGTACTTC; CDR3: CASSAQGGEQYF
size: -; V: TRBV6-1; length: 12; J: TRBJ1-2; D: -; DNA: TGTGCCAGCACCAGGATATCCTATGGCTACACCTTC; CDR3: CASTRISYGYTF
size: -; V: TRBV5-1; length: 18; J: TRBJ2-3; D: TRBD2; DNA: TGCGCCAGCAGCCCAGGGCTAGCGGGGGGGCTTAGCACAGATACGCAGTATTTT; CDR3: CASSPGLAGGLSTDTQYF
size: -; V: TRBV4-1; length: 14; J: TRBJ2-4; D: TRBD1; DNA: TGCGCCAGCAGCCCGGTAGGGGGCGCGGACATTCAGTACTTC; CDR3: CASSPVGGADIQYF
size: -; V: TRBV7-8; length: 14; J: TRBJ2-7; D: TRBD1; DNA: TGTGCCAGCAGCCTAGGACAGGGGACGGGCGAGCAGTACTTC; CDR3: CASSLGQGTGEQYF
size: -; V: TRBV7-9; length: 14; J: TRBJ1-1; D: -; DNA: TGTGCCAGCAGCTTCTCAGGGTGGGACACTGAAGCTTTCTTT; CDR3: CASSFSGWDTEAFF
size: -; V: TRBV27; length: 14; J: TRBJ1-2; D: -; DNA: TGTGCCAGCAGTTCCGGGACATCGCCCTATGGCTACACCTTC; CDR3: CASSSGTSPYGYTF
size: -; V: TRBV7-2; length: 14; J: TRBJ2-1; D: TRBD2; DNA: TGTGCCAGCGCCACTAGCGGGGGATACAATGAGCAGTTCTTC; CDR3: CASATSGGYNEQFF
size: once; V: TRBV28; length: 14; J: TRBJ2-7; D: TRBD2; DNA: TGTGCCAGCAGACTTAGCGGGGGTTCCTACGAGCAGTACTTC; CDR3: CASRLSGGSYEQYF
size: few; V: TRBV5-1; length: 16; J: TRBJ2-5; D: TRBD2; DNA: TGCGCCAGCAGCTCCGGGGAAGCGGGGGGGCAAGAGACCCAGTACTTC; CDR3: CASSSGEAGGQETQYF